The 12 T cell receptor beta chains below come from one sample, sequenced in a study of response to subunit inactivated influenza vaccine. Each CDR3 protein gets one entry after TCRdb re-called the RT-PCR reads with MiXCR. Of 300,000 to 350,000 distinct CDR3 sequences listed, approximately 21% are singletons. The sample was PBMCs from blood, taken around 22 months after vaccination. These receptors were taken from a man between 50 and 75 years old who received an inactivated influenza vaccine.

This chain connects TRBV6-5 to TRBJ2-2; D assignment may be TRBD1 or TRBD2 (5 bases each). Germline CDR1 is MNHEY and CDR2 is SVGAGI. The CDR3 is 16 residues long. Trimming stripped 1 base from V and 2 bases from J, with 11 bases between. CDR3 sequence (DNA): TGTGCCAGCAGTTACTTGGGACCAGCTAACACCGGGGAGCTGTTTTTT. Protein sequence: CASSYLGPANTGELFF.

A few counts support this clonotype. One junction end does not reproduce the germline sequence, and a read error may be involved. This chain links TRBV7-7 with TRBJ2-2; TRBD2 matches at 10 bases. CDR1 is SSHAT and CDR2 is FNYEAQ in the germline V gene (reference sequence). The CDR3 totals 19 residues. This CDR3 reads CASSLGSSRTSGPTGELFF. CDR3 nucleotides: TGTGCTAGCAGCTTAGGAAGCTCAAGGACTAGCGGACCCACGGGGGAGCTGTTTTTT.

The J gene is TRBJ1-2, the V gene TRBV12-3 or TRBV12-4, with D unresolved. The CDR3 is 12 residues long. Trimming removed 3 bases from V and 7 bases from J, with 9 bases in between. CDR3 sequence (DNA): TGTGCCAGCAGTTTGCCAGGATTTGGCTACACCTTC. Translated: CASSLPGFGYTF.

The chain employs TRBV3-1 and TRBJ2-5, with D tentatively TRBD2 (5 bases). V was shortened by 2 bases and J by 5 bases, with 15 bases between the two germline ends. This CDR3 region has 15 residues. Germline CDR1 and CDR2: LGHDT and YNNKEL (reference sequence). The CDR3 is CASSQQPGVGETQYF. In DNA form, the CDR3 reads TGTGCCAGCAGCCAACAACCCGGGGTTGGGGAGACCCAGTACTTC.

The chain links TRBV29-1 to TRBJ2-2; TRBD1 matches at 9 bases. This CDR3 region has 13 residues. V was pared by 8 bases and J by 9 bases, with 10 bases of the junction left unmatched. CDR1 and CDR2 from the germline V gene are SQVTM and ANQGSEA. The CDR3 DNA reads as TGCAGCATCCGGACAGGGGAGACCAGGGAGCTGTTTTTT. Protein sequence: CSIRTGETRELFF.

DNA of the CDR3: TGTGCCAGCAGCCAAGAGCGACTGCCGTGCAATGAGCAGTTCTTC. Its protein product is CASSQERLPCNEQFF. This chain links TRBV3-1 with TRBJ2-1; the D is unclear. Germline CDR1 is LGHDT and CDR2 is YNNKEL (reference sequence). Trimming left V 0 bases short and J 6 bases short, with 12 bases between. CDR3 size: 15 residues.

This clonotype was seen only a few times. CDR3 amino acids: CSARPGQGGTVAKNIQYF. The CDR3 nucleotides read TGCAGTGCTAGACCGGGACAGGGGGGGACTGTAGCCAAAAACATTCAGTACTTC. This sequence joins TRBV20-1 and TRBJ2-4; 11 nucleotides align to TRBD1. V trimming: 2 bases; J trimming: 0 bases; junction bases outside the gene matches: 9. The V gene's germline CDR1 is DFQATT and CDR2 SNEGSKA (reference sequence). This CDR3 comprises 18 residues.

This clonotype was found many times. This chain uses TRBV27 with TRBJ1-1, with a possible D match to TRBD1 (5 bases). V lost 5 bases and J 8 bases, leaving 18 bases between the germline ends. The germline gives CDR1 MNHEY, CDR2 SMNVEV (reference sequence). The CDR3 sequence is 14 residues long. The CDR3 sequence is CASSMGDSVVEAFF. DNA of the CDR3: TGTGCCAGCAGTATGGGGGATTCCGTAGTGGAAGCTTTCTTT.

This rearrangement joins TRBV5-1 to TRBJ2-5; D is uncertain. Trimming took 1 base from V and 0 from J, leaving 10 bases between them. The germline gives CDR1 SGHRS, CDR2 YFSETQ. The CDR3 extends over 15 amino acids. The DNA of the CDR3 is TGCGCCAGCAGCTTGAATAAGGGTTACCAAGAGACCCAGTACTTC. Translated, it gives CASSLNKGYQETQYF.

This clonotype occurred a few times. CDR3 loop: CASSTFGGNQPQHF. The CDR3 nucleotides read TGTGCCAGCAGTACATTCGGAGGCAATCAGCCCCAGCATTTT. The chain employs TRBV12-3 or TRBV12-4 and TRBJ1-5; D is uncertain. Trimming removed 5 bases at V and 2 bases at J, with 10 bases between. CDR3 length: 14 amino acids.

A few counts support this clonotype. The chain recombines TRBV7-8 with TRBJ1-4; D is unclear. Germline CDR1 is SGHVS and CDR2 is FQNEAQ. This CDR3 is 16 amino acids long. Trimming cost V 1 base and J 3 bases, with 12 bases left between them. The CDR3 bases are TGTGCCAGCAGCTTAGGGGCAGGTCAGGCTAATGAAAAACTGTTTTTT. Protein sequence: CASSLGAGQANEKLFF.

The V call is TRBV10-2, the J call TRBJ2-7; 7 nucleotides line up with TRBD1. The V gene end was trimmed by 5 bases and the J gene end by 3 bases; junction bases not matched to a gene: 7. Germline V CDR1 and CDR2: WSHSY, SAAADI. The CDR3 spans 14 residues. CDR3 amino acids: CASSTTGVGYEQYF. The CDR3, as DNA: TGCGCCAGCAGTACAACAGGGGTTGGCTACGAGCAGTACTTC.